The sequence of this TCR beta chain was determined in a study of siplizumab effects on memory and regulatory T cells. With respect to this clone: Its antigen is undetermined.

The V gene's germline CDR1 is SNHLY and CDR2 FYNNEI. Germline trimming cut 4 bases from V and 6 bases from J; bases unmatched to any gene: 4. CDR3 length: 14 residues. Overall study results and limits: In unstimulated cells, naive T cells appeared more diverse than memory T cells and seemed major alloresponse contributors.

The study assayed 95,000 to 100,000 TCR templates per sample. Clones were sequenced by immunoSEQ multiplex PCR, and TCRdb holds only the in-frame ones, with some missing. The sample includes about 120,000 clones, approximately 94% seen only once; the top ten take around 1.7%. V is TRBV2 and J is TRBJ1-5; 9 bases are a match to TRBD1. Sequencing input: non-Treg CD4+ T cells sorted from blood. This clonotype originated in a human donor in good health. The DNA of the CDR3 is TGTGCCAGCAGTGGGACAGGGGAAGGTCAGCCCCAGCATTTT. Protein sequence: CASSGTGEGQPQHF.